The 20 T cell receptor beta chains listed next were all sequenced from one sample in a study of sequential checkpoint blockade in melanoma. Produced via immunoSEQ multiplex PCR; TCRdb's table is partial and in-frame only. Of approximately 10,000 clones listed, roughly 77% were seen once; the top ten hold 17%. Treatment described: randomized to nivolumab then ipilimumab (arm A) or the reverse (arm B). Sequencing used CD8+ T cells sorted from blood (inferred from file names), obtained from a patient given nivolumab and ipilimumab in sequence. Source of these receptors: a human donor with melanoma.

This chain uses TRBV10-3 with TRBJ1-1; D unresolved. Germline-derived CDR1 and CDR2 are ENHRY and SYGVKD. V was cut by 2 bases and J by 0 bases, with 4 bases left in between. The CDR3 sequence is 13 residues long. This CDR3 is CAISEGLNTEAFF. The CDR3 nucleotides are TGTGCCATCAGTGAGGGCTTGAACACTGAAGCTTTCTTT.

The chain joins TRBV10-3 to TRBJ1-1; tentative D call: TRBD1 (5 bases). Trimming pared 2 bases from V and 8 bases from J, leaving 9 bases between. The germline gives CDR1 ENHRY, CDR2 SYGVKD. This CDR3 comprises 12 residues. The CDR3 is CAISEADKEAFF. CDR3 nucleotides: TGTGCCATCAGTGAGGCGGACAAAGAAGCTTTCTTT.

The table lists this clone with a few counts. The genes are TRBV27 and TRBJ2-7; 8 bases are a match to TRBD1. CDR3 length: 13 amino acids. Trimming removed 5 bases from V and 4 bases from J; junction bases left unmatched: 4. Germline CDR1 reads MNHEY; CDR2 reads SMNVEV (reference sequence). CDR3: CASSPGQEYEQYF. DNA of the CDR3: TGTGCCAGCAGTCCGGGACAGGAGTACGAGCAGTACTTC.

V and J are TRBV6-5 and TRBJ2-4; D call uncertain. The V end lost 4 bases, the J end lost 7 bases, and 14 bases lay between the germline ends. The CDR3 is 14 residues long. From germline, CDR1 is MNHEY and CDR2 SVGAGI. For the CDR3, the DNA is TGTGCCAGCAGTTCCGACTTTGGGTACAACATTCAGTACTTC. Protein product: CASSSDFGYNIQYF.

The CDR3 DNA is TGTGCCAGCAGTCTTCGGGACAGGGGGCTCGCTGAAGCTTTCTTT. Its translation is CASSLRDRGLAEAFF. This chain uses TRBV5-8 with TRBJ1-1, with 12 bases fitting TRBD1. J gave up 6 bases and V 5 bases, and 8 bases lay outside the gene matches. The germline V gene has CDR1 SGHTS and CDR2 YDEGEE. This CDR3 is 15 amino acids long.

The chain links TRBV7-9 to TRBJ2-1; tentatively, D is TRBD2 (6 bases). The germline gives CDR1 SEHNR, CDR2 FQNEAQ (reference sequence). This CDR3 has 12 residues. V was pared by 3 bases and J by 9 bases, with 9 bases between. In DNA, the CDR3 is TGTGCCAGCAGCTTGACTAGTACTGAGCAGTTCTTC. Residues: CASSLTSTEQFF.

CDR3 sequence reads: CASSYSSPVAAYGYTF. The CDR3 DNA reads as TGTGCCAGCAGTTACTCTAGCCCGGTTGCAGCTTATGGCTACACCTTC. The V gene is TRBV6-6, the J gene TRBJ1-2; no firm D call. The CDR3 contains 16 residues. Germline V gene data show CDR1 as MNHNY and CDR2 as SVGAGI (reference sequence). The V end lost 0 bases, the J end lost 5 bases, and 16 bases lay between the germline ends.

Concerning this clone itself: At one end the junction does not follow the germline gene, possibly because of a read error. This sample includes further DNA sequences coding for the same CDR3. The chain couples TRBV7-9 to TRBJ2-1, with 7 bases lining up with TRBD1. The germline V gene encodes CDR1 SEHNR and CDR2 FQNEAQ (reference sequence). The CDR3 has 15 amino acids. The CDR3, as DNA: TGTGCCAGCAGCCCGACAGGGATCTCCCACAATGAGCAGTTCTTC. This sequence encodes CASSPTGISHNEQFF.

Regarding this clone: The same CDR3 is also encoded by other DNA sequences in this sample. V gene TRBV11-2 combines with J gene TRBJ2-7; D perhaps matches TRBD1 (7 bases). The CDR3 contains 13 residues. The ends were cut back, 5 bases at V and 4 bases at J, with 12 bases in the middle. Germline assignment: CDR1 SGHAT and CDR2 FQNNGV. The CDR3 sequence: CASSQGGGYEQYF. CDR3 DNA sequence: TGTGCCAGCAGCCAGGGGGGCGGATACGAGCAGTACTTC.

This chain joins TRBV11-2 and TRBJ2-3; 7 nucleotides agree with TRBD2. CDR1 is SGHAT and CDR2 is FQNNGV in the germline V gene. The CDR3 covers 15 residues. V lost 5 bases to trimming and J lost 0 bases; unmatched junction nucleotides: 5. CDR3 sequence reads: CASSGRGSSTDTQYF. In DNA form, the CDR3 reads TGTGCCAGCAGCGGGAGGGGATCTAGCACAGATACGCAGTATTTT.

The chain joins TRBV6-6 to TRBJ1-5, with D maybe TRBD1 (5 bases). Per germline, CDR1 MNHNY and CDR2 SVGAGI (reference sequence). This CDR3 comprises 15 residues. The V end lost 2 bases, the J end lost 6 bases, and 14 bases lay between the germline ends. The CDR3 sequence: CASSYNGGEGQPQHF. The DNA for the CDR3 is TGTGCCAGCAGTTACAATGGGGGGGAAGGTCAGCCCCAGCATTTT.

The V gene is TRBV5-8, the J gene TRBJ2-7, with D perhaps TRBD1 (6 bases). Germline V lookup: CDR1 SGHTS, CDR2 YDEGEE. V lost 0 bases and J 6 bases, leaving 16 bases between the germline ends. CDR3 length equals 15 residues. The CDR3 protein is CASSLATGWVSEQYF. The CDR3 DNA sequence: TGTGCCAGCAGCTTGGCCACAGGGTGGGTCTCCGAGCAGTACTTC.

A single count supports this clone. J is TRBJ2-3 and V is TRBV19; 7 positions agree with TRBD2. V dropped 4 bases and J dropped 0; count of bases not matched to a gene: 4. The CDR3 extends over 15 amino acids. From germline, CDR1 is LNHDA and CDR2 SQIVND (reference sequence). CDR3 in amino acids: CASSTRDYSTDTQYF. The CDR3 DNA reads TGTGCCAGTAGTACCCGGGACTATAGCACAGATACGCAGTATTTT.

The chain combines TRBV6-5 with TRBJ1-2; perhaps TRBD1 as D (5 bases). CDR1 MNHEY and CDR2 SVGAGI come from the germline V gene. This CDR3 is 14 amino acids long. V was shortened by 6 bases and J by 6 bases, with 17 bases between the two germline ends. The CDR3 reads CASSYVGASDGYTF. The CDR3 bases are TGTGCCAGCAGCTACGTAGGGGCGAGCGATGGCTACACCTTC.

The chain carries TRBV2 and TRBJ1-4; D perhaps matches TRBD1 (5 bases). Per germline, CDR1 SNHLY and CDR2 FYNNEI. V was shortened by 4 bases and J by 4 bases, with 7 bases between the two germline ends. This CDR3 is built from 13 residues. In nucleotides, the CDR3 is TGTGCCAGCAGTGGAAGGGGTAATGAAAAACTGTTTTTT. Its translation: CASSGRGNEKLFF.

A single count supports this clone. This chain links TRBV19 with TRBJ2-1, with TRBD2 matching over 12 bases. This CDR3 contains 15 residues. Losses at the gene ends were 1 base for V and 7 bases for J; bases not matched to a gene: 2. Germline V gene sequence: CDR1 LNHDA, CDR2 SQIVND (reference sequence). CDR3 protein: CASSIGLAGANEQFF. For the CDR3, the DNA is TGTGCCAGTAGTATAGGACTAGCGGGGGCTAATGAGCAGTTCTTC.

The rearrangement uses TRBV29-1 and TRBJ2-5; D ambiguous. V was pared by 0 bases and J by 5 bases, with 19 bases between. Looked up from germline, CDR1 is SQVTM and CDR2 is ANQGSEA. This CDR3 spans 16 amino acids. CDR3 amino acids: CSVEEPSRNLWETQYF. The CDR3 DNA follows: TGCAGCGTTGAAGAGCCTTCTAGGAATCTGTGGGAGACCCAGTACTTC.

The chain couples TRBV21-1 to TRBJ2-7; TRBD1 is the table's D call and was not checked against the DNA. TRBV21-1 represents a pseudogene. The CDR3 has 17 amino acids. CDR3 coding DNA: TGTGCCAGCAGCTCAACCCCGGGACAGGGGGTAACCTACGAGCAGTACTTC. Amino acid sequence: CASSSTPGQGVTYEQYF.

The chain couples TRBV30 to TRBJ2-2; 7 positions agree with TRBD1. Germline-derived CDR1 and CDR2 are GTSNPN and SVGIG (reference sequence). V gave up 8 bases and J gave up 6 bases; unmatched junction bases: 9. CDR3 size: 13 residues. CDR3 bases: TGTGCCCTTTCCCAGGGGGAGTCCGGGGAGCTGTTTTTT. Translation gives CALSQGESGELFF.

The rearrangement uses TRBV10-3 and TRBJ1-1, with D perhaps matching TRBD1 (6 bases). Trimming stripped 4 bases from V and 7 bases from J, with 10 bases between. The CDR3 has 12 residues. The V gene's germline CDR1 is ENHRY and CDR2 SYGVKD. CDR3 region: CAISAADSEAFF. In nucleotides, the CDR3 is TGTGCCATCAGTGCCGCGGACAGTGAAGCTTTCTTT.